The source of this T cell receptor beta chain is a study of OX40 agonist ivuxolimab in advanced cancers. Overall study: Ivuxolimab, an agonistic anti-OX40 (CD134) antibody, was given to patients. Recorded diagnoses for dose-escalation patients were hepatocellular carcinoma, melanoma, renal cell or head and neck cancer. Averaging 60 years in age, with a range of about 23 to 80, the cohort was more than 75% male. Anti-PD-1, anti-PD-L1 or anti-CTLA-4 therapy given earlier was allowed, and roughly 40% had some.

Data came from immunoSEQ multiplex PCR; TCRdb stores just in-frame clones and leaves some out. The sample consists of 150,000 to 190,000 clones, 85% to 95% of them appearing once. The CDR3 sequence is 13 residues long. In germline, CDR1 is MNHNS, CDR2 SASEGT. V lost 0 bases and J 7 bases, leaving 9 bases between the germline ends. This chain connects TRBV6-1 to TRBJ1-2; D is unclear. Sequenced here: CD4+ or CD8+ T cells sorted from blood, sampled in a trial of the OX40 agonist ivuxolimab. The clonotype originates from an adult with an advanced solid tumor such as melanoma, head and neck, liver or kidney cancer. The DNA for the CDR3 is TGTGCCAGCAGTGAAGCGAACGTTCTTGGCTACACCTTC. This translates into CASSEANVLGYTF.